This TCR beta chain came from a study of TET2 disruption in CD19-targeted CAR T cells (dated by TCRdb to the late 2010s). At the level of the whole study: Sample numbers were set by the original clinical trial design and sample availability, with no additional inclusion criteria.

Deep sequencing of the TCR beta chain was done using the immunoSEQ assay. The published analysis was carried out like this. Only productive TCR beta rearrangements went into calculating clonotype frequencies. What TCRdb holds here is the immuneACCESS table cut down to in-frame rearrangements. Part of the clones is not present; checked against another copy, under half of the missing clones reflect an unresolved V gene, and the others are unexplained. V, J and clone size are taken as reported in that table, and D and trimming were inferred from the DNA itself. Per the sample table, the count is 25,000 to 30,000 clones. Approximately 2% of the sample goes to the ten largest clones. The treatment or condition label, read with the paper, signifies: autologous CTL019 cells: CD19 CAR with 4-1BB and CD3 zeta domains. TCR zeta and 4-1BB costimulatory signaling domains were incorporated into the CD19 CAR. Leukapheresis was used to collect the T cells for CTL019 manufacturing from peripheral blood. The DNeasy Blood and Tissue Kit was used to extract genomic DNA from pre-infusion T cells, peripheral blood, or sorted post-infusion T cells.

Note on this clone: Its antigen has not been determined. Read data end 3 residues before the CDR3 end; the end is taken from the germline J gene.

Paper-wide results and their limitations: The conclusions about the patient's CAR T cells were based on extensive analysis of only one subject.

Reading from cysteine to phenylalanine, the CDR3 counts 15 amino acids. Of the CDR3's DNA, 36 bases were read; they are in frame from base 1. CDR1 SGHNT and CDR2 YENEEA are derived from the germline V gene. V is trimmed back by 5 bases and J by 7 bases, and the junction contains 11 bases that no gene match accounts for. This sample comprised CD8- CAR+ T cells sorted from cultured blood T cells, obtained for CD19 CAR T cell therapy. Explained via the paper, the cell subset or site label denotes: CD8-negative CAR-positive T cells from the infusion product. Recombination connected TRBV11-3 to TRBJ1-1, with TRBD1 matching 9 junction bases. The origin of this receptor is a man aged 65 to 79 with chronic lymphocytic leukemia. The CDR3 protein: CASSKDRGRGVEAFF. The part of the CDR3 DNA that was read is TGTGCCAGCAGCAAGGACAGGGGACGTGGGGTTGAA.